This record looks at one T cell receptor (beta chain) sequence and its context. Its cognate antigen is unknown. The sequenced template was cDNA made from the entire isolated RNA. Sequencing used immunoSEQ multiplex PCR; TCRdb keeps in-frame clones, though not all of them. The sample has over 25,000 clones, 40% to 60% seen once. The sample belongs to a study of beta chain features in type 1 diabetes. Regarding the study as a whole: When VDJ junctions were examined, type 1 diabetes patients showed fewer insertions and more deletions. In all four CD4+ subsets, TCRB CDR3 length was significantly, moderately reduced in type 1 diabetes. A possible short-template PCR bias applies equally to patients and controls. Naive, central memory and regulatory TCRB repertoires appeared more similar among patients than healthy donors.

The sequence came from a man aged 25-40 years with type 1 diabetes. The sample comprised stem cell memory CD4+ T cells from blood.

CDR3 nucleotide sequence: TGTGCCAGCAGCGGGGGGCAGGCCTACGAGCAGTACTTC. Translating it yields CASSGGQAYEQYF. V and J are TRBV25-1 and TRBJ2-5, with a tentative D call TRBD2 (7 bases). TRBJ2-7 matches the DNA end more closely, so the J call is doubtful. The CDR3 consists of 13 residues. CDR1 and CDR2 (germline): MGHDK, SYGVNS.